This T cell receptor beta chain was identified in a study of blood T cell repertoires in COVID-19. Whole-study context: The study drew acute and convalescent COVID-19 samples from the United States, Italy and Spain. The analysed material was cDNA or gDNA that came from T cells, B-cell-depleted T cells, or PBMCs.

This clone has just a few counts. In the authors' workflow: Amplification of reference gene primers provided the estimated nucleated cell counts. Libraries were prepared by immunoSEQ multiplex PCR; TCRdb keeps only in-frame clonotypes and omits some of them. V and J calls and clone size are copied from that table; D and trimming were computed from the DNA. The profile shows about 240,000 clones, roughly four fifths of them singletons. Trimming cost V 6 bases and J 4 bases; bases outside gene matches: 8. CDR3 length: 15 residues. The germline CDR1 and CDR2 sequences are LNHDA and SQIVND (reference sequence).

Sequenced sample: peripheral blood. The chain is built from TRBV19 and TRBJ1-3; TRBD1 agrees at 8 bases. The clonotype comes from a woman younger than 35 with acute or convalescent COVID-19. The CDR3 DNA reads as TGTGCCAGTAGCAGAGGACAGGGCGCAGGAAACACCATATATTTT. Its protein is CASSRGQGAGNTIYF.